Listed below are T cell receptor beta chains from one sample, sequenced in a study of T cell responses to AZD1222 COVID-19 vaccine. The protocol was immunoSEQ multiplex PCR, while the TCRdb copy is restricted to in-frame clones and leaves out a portion. The table includes 95,000 to 100,000 clones, 88% detected once. Sequenced here: peripheral blood, sampled 28 days after the second AZD1222 dose. These receptors were collected from an adult who received the AZD1222 COVID-19 vaccine. CDR3s include the opening cysteine and the closing phenylalanine or tryptophan. Each record gives: clone size, V gene, D gene, J gene, CDR3 protein, CDR3 DNA. The D gene is left open where the match is weak. A clone size is listed for some rows: how often the clone was seen (once, few, many), or a class if it is expanded.

>.|TRBV30|.|TRBJ1-2
CAWSGVSFYGYTF
TGTGCCTGGAGCGGGGTCTCTTTTTATGGCTACACCTTC
>.|TRBV3-1/TRBV3-2|TRBD1|TRBJ1-1
CASRQDRRNTEAFF
TGTGCCAGCCGCCAGGACAGGCGGAACACTGAAGCTTTCTTT
>few|TRBV11-3|TRBD1|TRBJ1-1
CASSGQGNTEAFF
TGTGCCAGCAGTGGACAGGGAAACACTGAAGCTTTCTTT
>.|TRBV9|.|TRBJ2-5
CASSVGPGNWGETQYF
TGTGCCAGCAGCGTAGGGCCGGGGAACTGGGGGGAGACCCAGTACTTC
>.|TRBV19|.|TRBJ1-1
CASTPIPVGQAEPEAFF
TGTGCCAGTACTCCGATACCCGTAGGGCAGGCGGAGCCTGAAGCTTTCTTT
>many|TRBV4-1|.|TRBJ1-2
CASSQERPGVYGYTF
TGCGCCAGCAGCCAAGAACGCCCGGGCGTGTATGGCTACACCTTC
>.|TRBV19|.|TRBJ2-1
CASSIGTPVRNEQFF
TGTGCCAGTAGTATCGGGACACCGGTGAGGAATGAGCAGTTCTTC
>.|TRBV5-1|TRBD1|TRBJ2-2
CATSQTQGPNTGELFF
TGCGCCACCTCGCAAACACAGGGGCCGAACACCGGGGAGCTGTTTTTT
>once|TRBV4-2|.|TRBJ2-5
CASSQGLRSSGQETQYF
TGTGCCAGCAGCCAAGGGTTGCGGAGCTCAGGACAAGAGACCCAGTACTTC
>.|TRBV5-1|TRBD1|TRBJ1-2
CASRPGTGQGGYTF
TGCGCCAGCAGACCCGGGACAGGCCAGGGGGGCTACACCTTC
>once|TRBV9|.|TRBJ2-7
CASSVGLSDEQYF
TGTGCCAGCAGCGTAGGGTTGAGTGACGAGCAGTACTTC
>.|TRBV30|TRBD2|TRBJ2-1
CAWNWRELVNEQFF
TGTGCCTGGAACTGGCGGGAGCTCGTAAATGAGCAGTTCTTC
>.|TRBV7-9|.|TRBJ2-1
CASSSRRPELDEQFF
TGTGCCAGCAGCTCGAGGCGCCCGGAGTTGGATGAGCAGTTCTTC
>.|TRBV7-9|.|TRBJ2-2
CASSFTGELFF
TGTGCCAGCAGCTTTACCGGGGAGCTGTTTTTT
>.|TRBV7-2|.|TRBJ2-1
CASSLAYGEEQFF
TGTGCCAGCAGCTTAGCCTACGGGGAGGAGCAGTTCTTC
>.|TRBV6-5|.|TRBJ1-1
CASSYRGGRTFEAFF
TGTGCCAGCAGTTACAGGGGGGGGCGGACGTTTGAAGCTTTCTTT
>.|TRBV6-1|TRBD1|TRBJ2-7
CATSGGRYEQYF
TGTGCCACCTCAGGGGGACGGTACGAGCAGTACTTC
>.|TRBV11-2|TRBD2|TRBJ2-7
CASSLGLAGGNEQYF
TGTGCCAGCAGCTTAGGGCTAGCGGGAGGGAACGAGCAGTACTTC
>.|TRBV28|.|TRBJ1-5
CASSLPRDRRHQPQHF
TGTGCCAGCAGTTTACCCCGAGACAGACGACATCAGCCCCAGCATTTT
>.|TRBV7-9|TRBD1|TRBJ2-7
CASSLGLGGQGWREQYF
TGTGCCAGCAGCTTGGGCCTTGGTGGACAGGGATGGCGCGAGCAGTACTTC
>.|TRBV5-6|TRBD1|TRBJ2-1
CASSFLTGGNEQFF
TGTGCCAGCAGCTTTCTGACAGGGGGAAATGAGCAGTTCTTC
>.|TRBV11-3|TRBD2|TRBJ2-1
CASRGRENNEQFF
TGTGCCAGCAGGGGGCGGGAGAACAATGAGCAGTTCTTC
>.|TRBV25-1|.|TRBJ2-1
CASSESSTSLDEQFF
TGTGCCAGCAGTGAGTCGTCGACTAGTCTCGATGAGCAGTTCTTC
>.|TRBV10-1|.|TRBJ1-1
CASMSIVGSEAFF
TGCGCCAGCATGAGTATAGTGGGCAGCGAAGCTTTCTTT
>.|TRBV28|TRBD1|TRBJ1-5
CASSRLQGAYQPQHF
TGTGCCAGCAGTAGATTACAGGGGGCATATCAGCCCCAGCATTTT
>.|TRBV12-5|TRBD1|TRBJ2-2
CASGTYPGTGANTGELFF
TGTGCTAGTGGTACATACCCCGGGACAGGGGCGAACACCGGGGAGCTGTTTTTT
>.|TRBV3-1/TRBV3-2|TRBD2|TRBJ2-7
CASSQGLLGLAGYEQYF
TGTGCCAGCAGCCAGGGTCTCCTAGGACTAGCGGGCTACGAGCAGTACTTC
>.|TRBV18|.|TRBJ2-7
CASSPGPDYEQYF
TGTGCCAGCTCACCAGGACCAGACTACGAGCAGTACTTC
>.|TRBV5-8|.|TRBJ1-3
CASSLGQPPSGNTIYF
TGTGCCAGCAGCTTGGGGCAGCCCCCCTCTGGAAACACCATATATTTT
>.|TRBV18|.|TRBJ2-7
CASSPLATAGRDYEQYF
TGTGCCAGCTCACCTCTCGCGACCGCCGGCAGGGACTACGAGCAGTACTTC
>.|TRBV6-5|.|TRBJ1-3
CASSYSWGAQGNTIYF
TGTGCCAGCAGTTACTCGTGGGGGGCGCAAGGAAACACCATATATTTT
>.|TRBV7-2|TRBD2|TRBJ2-1
CAGGGSLAGGVNEQFF
TGTGCCGGCGGAGGTTCTTTAGCGGGAGGGGTAAATGAGCAGTTCTTC
>.|TRBV11-2|.|TRBJ1-2
CASRGLRSGQLNYGYTF
TGTGCCAGCAGAGGACTAAGATCGGGACAACTAAACTATGGCTACACCTTC
>.|TRBV10-3|.|TRBJ2-7
CAISLGNSEVEEQYF
TGTGCCATCAGTTTAGGAAACTCCGAGGTTGAGGAGCAGTACTTC
>once|TRBV28|.|TRBJ2-7
CASSWGGGRDEQYF
TGTGCCAGCAGTTGGGGGGGCGGTCGGGACGAGCAGTACTTC
>.|TRBV7-9|.|TRBJ1-1
CASSTGGNTEAFF
TGTGCCAGCAGTACGGGGGGGAACACTGAAGCTTTCTTT
>.|TRBV19|.|TRBJ2-7
CASSSNSRDGTYEQYF
TGTGCCAGTAGCTCAAATTCCCGGGACGGAACCTACGAGCAGTACTTC
>.|TRBV27|.|TRBJ1-5
CASSYGEGNQPQHF
TGTGCCAGCAGTTATGGGGAGGGGAATCAGCCCCAGCATTTT
>.|TRBV11-2|.|TRBJ1-4
CASSPDRFNEKLFF
TGTGCCAGCAGCCCCGACAGGTTTAATGAAAAACTGTTTTTT
>few|TRBV18|.|TRBJ1-1
CASSPGTEAFF
TGTGCCAGCTCACCGGGGACTGAAGCTTTCTTT